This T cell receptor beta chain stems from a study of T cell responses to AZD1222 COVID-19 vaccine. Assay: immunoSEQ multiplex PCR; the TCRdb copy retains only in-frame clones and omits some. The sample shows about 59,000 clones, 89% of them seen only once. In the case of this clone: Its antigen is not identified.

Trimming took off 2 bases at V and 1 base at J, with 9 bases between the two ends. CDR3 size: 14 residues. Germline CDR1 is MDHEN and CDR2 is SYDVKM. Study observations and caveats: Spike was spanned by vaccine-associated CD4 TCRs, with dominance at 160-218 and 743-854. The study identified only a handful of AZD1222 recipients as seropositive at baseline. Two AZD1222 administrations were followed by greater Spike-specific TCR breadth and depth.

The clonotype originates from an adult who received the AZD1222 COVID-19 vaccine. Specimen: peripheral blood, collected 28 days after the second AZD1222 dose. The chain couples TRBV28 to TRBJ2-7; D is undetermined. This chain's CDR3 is CASSLVGPSYEQYF. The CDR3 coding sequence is TGTGCCAGCAGTTTAGTCGGACCATCCTACGAGCAGTACTTC.